The TCR beta chain described here comes from a study of T cell responses to AZD1222 COVID-19 vaccine. Only in-frame clones appear in the TCRdb table, and some are missing; sequencing was by immunoSEQ multiplex PCR. The table has about 53,000 clones, approximately 90% seen once. Pooling of second doses given at about 4 or about 12 weeks was done. V was clipped by 8 bases and J by 7 bases; unmatched bases: 9. The germline gives CDR1 MDHEN, CDR2 SYDVKM. This CDR3 comprises 15 residues. The source is an adult who received the AZD1222 COVID-19 vaccine. This rearrangement joins TRBV28 to TRBJ1-5, with 12 bases lining up with TRBD1. The sample consisted of peripheral blood, taken 28 days after the second AZD1222 dose. The DNA for the CDR3 is TGTGCCAGCGCAAGGGACAGGGGGCGCGGACAGCCCCAGCATTTT. It is translated as CASARDRGRGQPQHF.